This T cell receptor (beta chain) was captured in a study of read filtering for tumor transcriptome and immune sequencing. Study conclusions and caveats: IR-seq and RNA-seq agreed better without single-read clonotypes.

From about 0.4 ug of RNA, a library with molecular barcoded alpha/delta and beta/gamma adaptors was made. TCRdb ran MiXCR on the reads and lists one entry per CDR3 protein. This table holds some 43,000 distinct CDR3 sequences, roughly 12% found once. On this clonotype: No antigen is known for it.

The CDR3 sequence is 12 residues long. Per the germline V gene, CDR1 is MNHEY and CDR2 is SMNVEV (reference sequence). V dropped 8 bases and J dropped 7; count of bases not matched to a gene: 7. What was sequenced was a population of CD138-negative cells sorted from bone marrow. The chain employs TRBV27 and TRBJ1-1; TRBD1 matches at 7 bases. The TCR originated in a donor at least 40 years old with multiple myeloma. The DNA for the CDR3 is TGTGCCAGCGCTGGGGGACAGAATGAAGCTTTCTTT. Amino acid sequence: CASAGGQNEAFF.